This TCR beta chain was captured by sequencing in a study of patients and donors after allogeneic stem cell transplantation. Germline V gives CDR1 MNHEY, CDR2 SMNVEV (reference sequence). The germline V and J ends were trimmed by 8 bases and 7 bases, with 27 bases remaining between them. The CDR3 spans 16 residues. TCRdb re-derived calls from the RT-PCR reads in MiXCR, one entry per CDR3 protein. Of 900,000 to 1,000,000 distinct CDR3 sequences listed, about a sixth are singletons. The chain has TRBV27 and TRBJ2-7; perhaps TRBD1 as D (6 bases). The sequenced material came from blood, either unsorted or a sorted T cell fraction (not recorded which). This TCR came from a human donor who was either an allogeneic HSCT recipient or a stem cell or donor lymphocyte infusion donor (not recorded which). It is not recorded whose cells these are; they may come from a transplant donor. CDR3 region: CASASLGRQGLNEQYF. As DNA, the CDR3 is TGTGCCAGCGCGTCTTTGGGAAGGCAGGGGTTGAATGAGCAGTACTTC.